The entry below describes one TCR beta chain. This entry is derived from a study of cytomegalovirus exposure and HLA in healthy donors. CDR3 length: 15 amino acids. The V gene's germline CDR1 is LGHNA and CDR2 YNFKEQ. V lost 4 bases and J lost 4; bases outside the gene matches: 8. Use of 60 Vbeta and 13 Jbeta primers characterized the PCR. Some clones are missing from TCRdb's copy, which holds only in-frame ones; the method was immunoSEQ multiplex PCR. The sample has under 200,000 clones, around 76% seen once. The chain is built from TRBV4-2 and TRBJ2-7, with 9 bases identical to TRBD1. Sequencing input: PBMCs. This clonotype was sampled from a man aged 25 to 45 in good health and CMV-seronegative. CDR3 region: CASSRPGQGIYEQYF. The CDR3 DNA reads as TGTGCCAGCAGCCGGCCGGGACAGGGAATTTACGAGCAGTACTTC.